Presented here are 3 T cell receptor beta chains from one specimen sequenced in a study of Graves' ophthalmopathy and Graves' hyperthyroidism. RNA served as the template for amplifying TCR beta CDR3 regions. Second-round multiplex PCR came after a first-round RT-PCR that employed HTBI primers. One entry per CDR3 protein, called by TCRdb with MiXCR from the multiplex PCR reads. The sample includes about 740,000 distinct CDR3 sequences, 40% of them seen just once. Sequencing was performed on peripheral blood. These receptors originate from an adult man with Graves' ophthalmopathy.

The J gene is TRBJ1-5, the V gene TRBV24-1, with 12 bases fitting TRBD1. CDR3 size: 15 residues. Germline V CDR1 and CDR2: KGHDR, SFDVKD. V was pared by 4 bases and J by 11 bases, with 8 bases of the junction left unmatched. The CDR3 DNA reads TGTGCCACCAGTGACCCAGGGACAGGGGGCTCGGCCCAGCATTTT. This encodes CATSDPGTGGSAQHF.

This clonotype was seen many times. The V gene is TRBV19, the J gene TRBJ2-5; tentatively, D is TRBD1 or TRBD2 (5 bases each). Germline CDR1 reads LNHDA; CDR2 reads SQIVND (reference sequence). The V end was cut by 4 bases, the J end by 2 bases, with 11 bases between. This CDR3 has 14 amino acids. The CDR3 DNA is TGTGCCAGTAGTAGGCCGGGACGACAAGAGACCCAGTACTTC. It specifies CASSRPGRQETQYF.

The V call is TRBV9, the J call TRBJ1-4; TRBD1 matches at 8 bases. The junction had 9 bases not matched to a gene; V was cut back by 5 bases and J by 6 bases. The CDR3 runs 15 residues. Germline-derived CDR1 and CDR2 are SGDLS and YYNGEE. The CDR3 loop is CASSNPGGEDEKLFF. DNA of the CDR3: TGTGCCAGCAGTAATCCAGGGGGCGAAGATGAAAAACTGTTTTTT.